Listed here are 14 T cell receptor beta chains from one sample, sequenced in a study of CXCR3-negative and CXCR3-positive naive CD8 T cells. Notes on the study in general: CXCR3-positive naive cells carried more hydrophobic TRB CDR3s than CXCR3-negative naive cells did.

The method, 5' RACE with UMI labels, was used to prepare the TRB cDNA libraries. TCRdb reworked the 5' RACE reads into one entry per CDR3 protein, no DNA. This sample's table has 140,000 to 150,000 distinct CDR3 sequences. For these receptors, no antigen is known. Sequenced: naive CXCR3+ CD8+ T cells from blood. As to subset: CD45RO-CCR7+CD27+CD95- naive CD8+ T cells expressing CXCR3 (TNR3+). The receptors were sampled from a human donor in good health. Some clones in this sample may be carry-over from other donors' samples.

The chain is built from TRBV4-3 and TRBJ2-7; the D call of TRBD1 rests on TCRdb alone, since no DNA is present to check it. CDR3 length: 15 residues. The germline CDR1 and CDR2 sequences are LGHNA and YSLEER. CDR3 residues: CASSQFGDRIYEQYF.

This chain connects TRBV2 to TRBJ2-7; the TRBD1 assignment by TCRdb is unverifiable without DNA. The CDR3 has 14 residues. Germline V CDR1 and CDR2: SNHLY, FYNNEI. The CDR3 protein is CASSRDPISYEQYF.

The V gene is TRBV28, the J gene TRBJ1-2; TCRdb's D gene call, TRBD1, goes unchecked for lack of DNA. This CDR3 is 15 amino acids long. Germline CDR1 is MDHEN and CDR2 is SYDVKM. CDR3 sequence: CASTGLDSFNYGYTF.

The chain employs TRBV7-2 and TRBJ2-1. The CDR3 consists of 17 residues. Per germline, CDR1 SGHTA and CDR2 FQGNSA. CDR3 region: CASSSDVTRRSYNEQFF.

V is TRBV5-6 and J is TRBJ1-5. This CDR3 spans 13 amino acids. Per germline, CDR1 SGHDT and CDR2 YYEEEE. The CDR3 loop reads CASSSPPDQPQHF.

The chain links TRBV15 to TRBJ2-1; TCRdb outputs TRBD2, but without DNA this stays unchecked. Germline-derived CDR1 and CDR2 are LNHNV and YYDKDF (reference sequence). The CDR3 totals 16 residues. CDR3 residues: CATSREEGAEYNEQFF.

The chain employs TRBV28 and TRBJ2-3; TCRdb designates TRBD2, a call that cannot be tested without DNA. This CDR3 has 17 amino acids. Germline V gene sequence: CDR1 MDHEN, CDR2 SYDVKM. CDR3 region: CASSLSRGLAGLDTQYF.

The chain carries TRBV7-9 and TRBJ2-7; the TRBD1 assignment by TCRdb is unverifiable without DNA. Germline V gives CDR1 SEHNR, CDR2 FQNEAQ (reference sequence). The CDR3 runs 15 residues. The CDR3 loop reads CASSLSQGRAYEQYF. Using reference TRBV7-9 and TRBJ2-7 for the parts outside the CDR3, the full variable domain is DTGVSQNPRHKITKRGQNVTFRCDPISEHNRLYWYRQTLGQGPEFLTYFQNEAQLEKSRLLSDRFSAERPKGSFSTLEIQRTEQGDSAMYLCASSLSQGRAYEQYFGPGTRLTVT.

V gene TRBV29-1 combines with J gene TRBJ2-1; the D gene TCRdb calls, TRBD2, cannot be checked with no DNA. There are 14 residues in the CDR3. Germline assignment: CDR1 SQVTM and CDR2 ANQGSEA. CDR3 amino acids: CSVDRSSGRNEQLF.

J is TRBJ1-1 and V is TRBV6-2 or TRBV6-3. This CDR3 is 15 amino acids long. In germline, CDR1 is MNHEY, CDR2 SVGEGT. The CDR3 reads CASSYSSAMNTEAFF.

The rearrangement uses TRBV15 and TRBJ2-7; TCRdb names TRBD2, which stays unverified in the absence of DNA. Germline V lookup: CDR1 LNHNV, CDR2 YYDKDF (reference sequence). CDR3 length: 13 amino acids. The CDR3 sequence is CATSDMTSYEQYF.

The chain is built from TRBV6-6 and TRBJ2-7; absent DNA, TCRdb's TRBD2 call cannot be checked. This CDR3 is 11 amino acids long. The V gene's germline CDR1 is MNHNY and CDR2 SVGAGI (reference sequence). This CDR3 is CASFGGREQYF.

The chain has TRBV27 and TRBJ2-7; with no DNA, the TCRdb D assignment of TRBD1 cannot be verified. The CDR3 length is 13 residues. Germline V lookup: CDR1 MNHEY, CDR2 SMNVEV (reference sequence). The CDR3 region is CASSLDGTYEQYF.

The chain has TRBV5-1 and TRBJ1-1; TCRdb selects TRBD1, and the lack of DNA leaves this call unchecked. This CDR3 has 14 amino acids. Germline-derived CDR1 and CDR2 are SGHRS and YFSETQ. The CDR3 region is CASSLWDSLTEAFF. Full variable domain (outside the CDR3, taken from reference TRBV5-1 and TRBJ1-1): KAGVTQTPRYLIKTRGQQVTLSCSPISGHRSVSWYQQTPGQGLQFLFEYFSETQRNKGNFPGRFSGRQFSNSRSEMNVSTLELGDSALYLCASSLWDSLTEAFFGQGTRLTVV.